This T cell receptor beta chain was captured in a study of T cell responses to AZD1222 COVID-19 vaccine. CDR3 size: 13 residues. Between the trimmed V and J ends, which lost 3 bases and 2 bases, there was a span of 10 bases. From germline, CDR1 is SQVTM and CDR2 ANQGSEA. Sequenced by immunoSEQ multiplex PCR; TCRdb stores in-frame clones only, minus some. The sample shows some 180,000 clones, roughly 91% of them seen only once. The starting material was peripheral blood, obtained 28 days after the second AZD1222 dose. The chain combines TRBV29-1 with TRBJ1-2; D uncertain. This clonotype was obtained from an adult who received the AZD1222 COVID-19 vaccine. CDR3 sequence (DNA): TGCAGCGTTGATACCGACGGAAACTATGGCTACACCTTC. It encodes CSVDTDGNYGYTF.